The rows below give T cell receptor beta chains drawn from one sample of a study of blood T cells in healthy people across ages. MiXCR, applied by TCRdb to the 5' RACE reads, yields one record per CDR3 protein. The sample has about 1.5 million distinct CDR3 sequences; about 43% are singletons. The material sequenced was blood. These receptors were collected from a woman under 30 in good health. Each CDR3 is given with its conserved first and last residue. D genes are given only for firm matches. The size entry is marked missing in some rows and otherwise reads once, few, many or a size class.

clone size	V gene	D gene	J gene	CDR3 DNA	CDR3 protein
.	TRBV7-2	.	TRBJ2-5	TGTGCCAGCAGCCCCAACAGCCAAGAGACCCAGTACTTC	CASSPNSQETQYF
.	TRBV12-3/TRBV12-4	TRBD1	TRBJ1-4	TGTGCCAGCAGCATCAGGGGGTTTAATGAAAAACTGTTTTTT	CASSIRGFNEKLFF
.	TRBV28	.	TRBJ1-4	TGTGCCAGCAGTACGCCCGTACAGGTTGTAGAAGAAAAACTGTTTTTT	CASSTPVQVVEEKLFF
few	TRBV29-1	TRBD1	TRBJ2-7	TGCAGCGTTGAAGATAATGTAGAAGAAAACAGGGGCAGTTCCTACGAGCAGTACTTC	CSVEDNVEENRGSSYEQYF
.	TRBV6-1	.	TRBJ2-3	TGTGCCAGTCGGGCTCCGCCTAGCGCAGATACGCAGTATTTT	CASRAPPSADTQYF
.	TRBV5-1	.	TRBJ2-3	TGCGCCAGCATGTTGGGGCAGCCCGCAGATACGCAGTATTTT	CASMLGQPADTQYF
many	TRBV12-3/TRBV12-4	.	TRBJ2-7	TGTGCCAGCAGTTTAGTCGGACTCCGGCGCGAGCAGTACTTC	CASSLVGLRREQYF
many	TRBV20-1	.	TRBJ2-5	TGCAGTGCTAGAGTCGGGGAGACCCAGTACTTC	CSARVGETQYF
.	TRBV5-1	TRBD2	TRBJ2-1	TGCGCCAGCAGCTTGGTAGCTAGCGGGGTATCAGGGGAGCAGTTCTTC	CASSLVASGVSGEQFF
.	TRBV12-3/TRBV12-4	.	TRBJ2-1	TGTGCCAGCACTCGAACCCATCCAGGGTTTCTTTACAATGAGCAGTTCTTC	CASTRTHPGFLYNEQFF
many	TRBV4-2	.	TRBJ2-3	TGTGCCAGCAGCCAAGATCGCCAGGGGACAGATACGCAGTATTTT	CASSQDRQGTDTQYF
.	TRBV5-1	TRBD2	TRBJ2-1	TGCGCCAGCAGCTCGGCGACTAGCGGGAGTTTGAATGAGCAGTTCTTC	CASSSATSGSLNEQFF
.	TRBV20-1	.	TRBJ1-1	TGCAGTGCTGGACCGAACACTGAAGCTTTCTTT	CSAGPNTEAFF
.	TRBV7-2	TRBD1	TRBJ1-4	TGTGCCAGCAGCCCGGACAGGGGGCGATGGGAAAAACTGTTTTTT	CASSPDRGRWEKLFF
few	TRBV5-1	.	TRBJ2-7	TGCGCCAGCAGCCCGTCGTTCCTGGGCTTAACTTACGAGCAGTACTTC	CASSPSFLGLTYEQYF
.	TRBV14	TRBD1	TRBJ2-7	TGTGCCAGCAGCCTTGGGACAGGGAAGTTGAACGAGCAGTACTTC	CASSLGTGKLNEQYF
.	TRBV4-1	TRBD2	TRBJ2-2	TGCGCCAGCAGCCAAATAGCGGGAGCCCCTAACGCCGGGGAGCTGTTTTTT	CASSQIAGAPNAGELFF
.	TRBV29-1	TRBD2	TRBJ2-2	TGCAGCGTTAAAACTAGCGGGACGAACACCGGGGAGCTGTTTTTT	CSVKTSGTNTGELFF
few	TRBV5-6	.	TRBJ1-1	TGTGCCAGCAGCTTGCTTGGGTCGGCCACTGAAGCTTTCTTT	CASSLLGSATEAFF
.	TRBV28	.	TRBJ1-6	TGTGCCAGCAGTGACAGTGGGGGCTCCTATAATTCACCCCTCCACTTT	CASSDSGGSYNSPLHF
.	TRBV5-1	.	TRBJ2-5	TGCGCCAGCAAATACCTATCCCGAGAGACCCAGTACTTC	CASKYLSRETQYF
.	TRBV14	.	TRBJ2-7	TGTGCCAGCAGCGAAGGGATATACTACGAGCAGTACTTC	CASSEGIYYEQYF
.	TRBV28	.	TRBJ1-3	TGTGCCAGCAGTTTATCGGGTCTCTCTGGAAACACCATATATTTT	CASSLSGLSGNTIYF
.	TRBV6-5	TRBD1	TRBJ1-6	TGTGCCAGCAGTTTCGGACAGGTCGGATCACCCCTCCACTTT	CASSFGQVGSPLHF
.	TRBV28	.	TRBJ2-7	TGTGCCAGCACGGGGGTCCAGGGGCCCTACAATGAGCAGTACTTC	CASTGVQGPYNEQYF
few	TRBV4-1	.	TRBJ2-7	TGCGCCAGCAGCCAAGCGGGCCTAATTTGGGAGCAGTACTTC	CASSQAGLIWEQYF
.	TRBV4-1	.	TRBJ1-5	TGCGCCAGCAGCCAAGATTACGTGGGGAGGGGACAGCCCCAGCATTTT	CASSQDYVGRGQPQHF
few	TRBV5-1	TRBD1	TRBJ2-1	TGCGCCAGCAGCTTGATTACAGGGGGTATCGGTGAGCAGTTCTTC	CASSLITGGIGEQFF
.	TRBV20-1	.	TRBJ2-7	TGCAGTGCTAGAGATCTGGGGGACTACGAGCAGTACTTC	CSARDLGDYEQYF
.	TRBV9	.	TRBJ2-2	TGTGCCAGCAGCGTAGACGGAAGTTACACCGGGGAGCTGTTTTTT	CASSVDGSYTGELFF
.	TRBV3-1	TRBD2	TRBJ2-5	TGTGCCAGCAGCCAAGATTTGTCGGGGGGGTCAGAGACCCAGTACTTC	CASSQDLSGGSETQYF
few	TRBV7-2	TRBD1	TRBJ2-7	TGTGCCAGCAGCCCCTGGACAGGACCCCTTTACGAGCAGTACTTC	CASSPWTGPLYEQYF
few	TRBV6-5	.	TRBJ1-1	TGTGCCAGCAGTTACTCGAGGGAGGAGGCTTTCTTT	CASSYSREEAFF
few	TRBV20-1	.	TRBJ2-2	TGCAGTGCTGGTCACCCGGAAACTTCGAAGGACCGGGAGCTGTTTTTT	CSAGHPETSKDRELFF
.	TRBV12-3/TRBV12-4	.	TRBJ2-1	TGTGCCAGCAGGAGAGGCCCAAACAATGAGCAGTTCTTC	CASRRGPNNEQFF
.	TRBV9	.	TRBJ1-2	TGTGCAAGCAGCGTAGTGGACTGGACGGACCCTAATGGCCACACCTTC	CASSVVDWTDPNGHTF
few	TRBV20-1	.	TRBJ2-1	TGCAGTGCTAGCCCACCGTCCTACAATGAGCAGTTCTTC	CSASPPSYNEQFF
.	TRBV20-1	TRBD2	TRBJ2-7	TGCAGTGCGTTTAGGCTAGCGGGAGCCTACGAGCAGTACTTC	CSAFRLAGAYEQYF
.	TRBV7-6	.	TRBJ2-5	TGTGCCAGCAGTACGCCAGGAGAAGAGACCCAGTACTTC	CASSTPGEETQYF
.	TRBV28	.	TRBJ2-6	TGTGCCAGCAGTATCCCCACCAAGAACTCTGGGGCCAACGTCCTGACTTTC	CASSIPTKNSGANVLTF